This is a list of T cell receptor beta chains from one sample in a study of blood T cell repertoires in COVID-19. Profiled with immunoSEQ multiplex PCR; TCRdb holds only in-frame clones, not every one. Of 50,000 to 75,000 clones listed, about 94% are singletons. Sequenced: peripheral blood. These receptors all come from a man aged 65 to 85 with active COVID-19. Both conserved end residues are part of each CDR3. D genes are given only for firm matches. The listing skips clone size in some rows; elsewhere it reads once, few, many or a size class.

V gene	D gene	clone size	J gene	CDR3 protein	CDR3 DNA
TRBV27	TRBD1	-	TRBJ1-2	CASSFSDRGYGYTF	TGTGCCAGCAGTTTTTCGGACAGGGGTTATGGCTACACCTTC
TRBV27	-	-	TRBJ1-5	CASSLKWASNQPQHF	TGTGCCAGCAGTTTAAAGTGGGCAAGCAATCAGCCCCAGCATTTT
TRBV3-1/TRBV3-2	-	-	TRBJ1-1	CASSHFSRGGWTEAFF	TGTGCCAGCAGCCATTTTTCAAGGGGGGGCTGGACTGAAGCTTTCTTT
TRBV6-5	-	-	TRBJ2-4	CASSLGLGAKNIQYF	TGTGCCAGCAGTTTGGGCCTCGGAGCCAAAAACATTCAGTACTTC
TRBV6-4	TRBD2	-	TRBJ2-3	CASSKGLAGADTQYF	TGTGCCAGCAGCAAGGGACTAGCGGGGGCAGATACGCAGTATTTT
TRBV6-5	-	-	TRBJ1-3	CASSYSGSGNTIYF	TGTGCCAGCAGTTACTCAGGGAGTGGAAACACCATATATTTT
TRBV9	-	-	TRBJ1-2	CASSVDPDSYGYTF	TGTGCCAGCAGCGTAGACCCGGACAGCTATGGCTACACCTTC
TRBV19	TRBD1	-	TRBJ2-3	CASRRGTGLDTQYF	TGTGCCAGTAGGAGGGGGACAGGGTTAGATACGCAGTATTTT
TRBV28	-	-	TRBJ2-2	CASNREVAGELFF	TGTGCCAGCAATAGGGAGGTCGCCGGGGAGCTGTTTTTT
TRBV15	-	-	TRBJ2-5	CATSIRGQETQYF	TGTGCCACCAGCATCCGGGGCCAAGAGACCCAGTACTTC
TRBV12-3/TRBV12-4	-	once	TRBJ2-7	CASTADNSYEQYF	TGTGCCAGCACCGCTGACAACTCCTACGAGCAGTACTTC
TRBV7-9	-	-	TRBJ2-4	CASSSQGTKNIQYF	TGTGCCAGCAGCTCCCAGGGAACCAAAAACATTCAGTACTTC
TRBV6-2/TRBV6-3	-	-	TRBJ2-1	CASSFDFPSSYNEQFF	TGTGCCAGCAGTTTCGACTTCCCGAGCTCCTACAATGAGCAGTTCTTC
TRBV7-8	-	-	TRBJ1-4	CASSLSQGFNEKLFF	TGTGCCAGCAGCTTATCCCAGGGATTCAATGAAAAACTGTTTTTT
TRBV7-9	TRBD1	-	TRBJ1-2	CASSSPGTDYGYTF	TGTGCCAGCAGCTCCCCCGGGACAGACTATGGCTACACCTTC
TRBV27	-	once	TRBJ2-3	CASRRGRGDTQYF	TGTGCCAGCAGGCGGGGTCGTGGAGATACGCAGTATTTT
TRBV5-4	-	-	TRBJ1-1	CASSLVGVPANTEAFF	TGTGCCAGCAGCTTGGTCGGGGTCCCAGCCAACACTGAAGCTTTCTTT
TRBV7-9	-	-	TRBJ2-5	CASSLARETQYF	TGTGCCAGCAGCTTAGCGAGGGAGACCCAGTACTTC
TRBV4-3	TRBD1	-	TRBJ2-1	CASSQDWGDRAEQFF	TGCGCCAGCAGCCAAGACTGGGGCGACAGGGCTGAGCAGTTCTTC
TRBV6-2/TRBV6-3	-	-	TRBJ1-2	CASSPSGLLANYGYTF	TGTGCCAGCAGTCCCTCTGGACTTCTAGCTAACTATGGCTACACCTTC
TRBV5-1	TRBD2	-	TRBJ2-1	CASSPQAGHNEQFF	TGCGCCAGCAGCCCCCAAGCGGGGCACAATGAGCAGTTCTTC
TRBV5-6	-	-	TRBJ2-2	CASSLARRVWSNTGELFF	TGTGCCAGCAGCTTGGCCCGGAGGGTGTGGTCGAACACCGGGGAGCTGTTTTTT
TRBV6-5	TRBD1	-	TRBJ2-2	CASSPSQGATGELFF	TGTGCCAGCAGCCCCTCGCAGGGGGCAACCGGGGAGCTGTTTTTT
TRBV15	-	-	TRBJ2-1	CATSREGGALNEQFF	TGTGCCACCAGCAGAGAGGGGGGGGCGCTCAATGAGCAGTTCTTC
TRBV11-2	-	-	TRBJ1-1	CASSFFSGLGGGTEAFF	TGTGCCAGCAGCTTTTTCTCAGGGTTGGGGGGTGGCACTGAAGCTTTCTTT
TRBV5-5	-	-	TRBJ2-7	CASSLAPGGREQYF	TGTGCCAGCAGCTTGGCTCCCGGGGGGCGCGAGCAGTACTTC
TRBV11-2	-	-	TRBJ1-2	CANERGPANYGYTF	TGTGCCAACGAGCGGGGGCCAGCTAACTATGGCTACACCTTC
TRBV5-8	-	-	TRBJ2-5	CASSLAVGGETQYF	TGTGCCAGCAGCCTTGCGGTAGGGGGAGAGACCCAGTACTTC
TRBV29-1	TRBD1	-	TRBJ1-4	CSVAGTGGEKLFF	TGCAGCGTCGCTGGGACAGGGGGCGAAAAACTGTTTTTT
TRBV12-3/TRBV12-4	-	-	TRBJ2-7	CASSFFQGGEQYF	TGTGCCAGCAGTTTTTTCCAGGGGGGCGAGCAGTACTTC
TRBV11-3	TRBD1	once	TRBJ2-3	CASSTGTGGLGDTQYF	TGTGCCAGCAGCACCGGGACAGGGGGCTTGGGAGATACGCAGTATTTT
TRBV11-2	-	-	TRBJ1-5	CASSLTGLGNQPQHF	TGTGCCAGCAGTCTTACAGGGTTGGGCAATCAGCCCCAGCATTTT
TRBV25-1	-	-	TRBJ1-1	CASTLGGVTEAFF	TGTGCCAGCACTTTGGGGGGGGTCACTGAAGCTTTCTTT
TRBV24-1	-	-	TRBJ2-3	CATSDSPSDTQYF	TGTGCCACCAGTGATTCCCCTTCGGATACGCAGTATTTT
TRBV4-3	TRBD1	-	TRBJ1-2	CASSQATPGQGTYGYTF	TGCGCCAGCAGCCAAGCTACCCCGGGACAGGGGACCTATGGCTACACCTTC
TRBV5-1	TRBD1	-	TRBJ2-5	CASSLWDSETQYF	TGCGCCAGCAGCCTTTGGGACAGCGAGACCCAGTACTTC
TRBV5-1	TRBD1	-	TRBJ2-2	CASSPALRDRLSGELFF	TGCGCCAGCAGCCCCGCCCTCCGGGACAGGTTGAGCGGGGAGCTGTTTTTT
TRBV5-1	-	-	TRBJ2-2	CASSLAETTNTGELFF	TGCGCCAGCAGCTTGGCCGAGACTACGAACACCGGGGAGCTGTTTTTT
TRBV29-1	TRBD2	-	TRBJ2-1	CSVGRRDGLAGGYNEQFF	TGCAGCGTCGGCCGGAGGGACGGACTAGCGGGGGGGTACAATGAGCAGTTCTTC
TRBV6-2/TRBV6-3	TRBD2	-	TRBJ2-4	CASSYSRLAGDRGKNIQYF	TGTGCCAGCAGTTACTCTAGACTAGCGGGGGACCGGGGCAAAAACATTCAGTACTTC
TRBV5-1	TRBD2	-	TRBJ2-3	CASSIELAGGSDTQYF	TGCGCCAGCAGCATAGAACTAGCGGGGGGGTCAGATACGCAGTATTTT
TRBV23-1	TRBD1	-	TRBJ1-1	CASGGGARRTEAFF	TGCGCCAGCGGAGGGGGCGCACGTCGGACTGAAGCTTTCTTT
TRBV3-1/TRBV3-2	TRBD1	-	TRBJ2-2	CASSQDDGTENTGELFF	TGTGCCAGCAGCCAAGATGATGGGACAGAGAACACCGGGGAGCTGTTTTTT
TRBV19	-	-	TRBJ1-4	CASSIDLSGEKLFF	TGTGCCAGTAGTATCGACTTATCTGGGGAAAAACTGTTTTTT
TRBV28	-	-	TRBJ2-5	CASSKTNGQSRETQYF	TGTGCCAGCAGTAAGACAAATGGACAGTCCAGAGAGACCCAGTACTTC
TRBV5-8	-	-	TRBJ1-4	CASSLEGVGGELFF	TGTGCCAGCAGCTTGGAAGGAGTAGGAGGGGAACTGTTTTTT
TRBV19	-	-	TRBJ2-7	CASSILLDSSYEQYF	TGTGCCAGTAGTATCCTCCTGGACAGCTCCTACGAGCAGTACTTC
TRBV10-3	-	-	TRBJ1-2	CATSGFSARANYGYTF	TGTGCCACCTCAGGGTTCAGCGCAAGAGCTAACTATGGCTACACCTTC
TRBV6-1	TRBD1	-	TRBJ1-2	CASSEFQGVYGYTF	TGTGCCAGCAGTGAATTCCAGGGGGTCTATGGCTACACCTTC
TRBV13	TRBD2	-	TRBJ2-7	CASSLDPGLNQGEQYF	TGTGCCAGCAGCCTCGATCCGGGACTAAATCAGGGCGAGCAGTACTTC
TRBV10-1	-	-	TRBJ1-1	CASSAAGENTEAFF	TGCGCCAGCAGTGCGGCAGGGGAGAACACTGAAGCTTTCTTT
TRBV9	TRBD1	-	TRBJ1-4	CASSLTGGASYEKLFF	TGTGCCAGCAGCTTGACAGGGGGCGCGTCGTATGAAAAACTGTTTTTT
TRBV13	TRBD1	once	TRBJ1-6	CASSSAGTGVSYNSPLHF	TGTGCCAGCAGCTCCGCCGGGACAGGGGTCTCCTATAATTCACCCCTCCACTTT
TRBV6-6	-	-	TRBJ2-1	CASSYRQDYNEQFF	TGTGCCAGCAGTTACAGACAGGACTACAATGAGCAGTTCTTC
TRBV6-5	-	-	TRBJ2-3	CASRQVPSSTDTQYF	TGTGCCAGTCGACAGGTCCCCTCTAGCACAGATACGCAGTATTTT
TRBV6-2/TRBV6-3	-	-	TRBJ2-5	CASSYGLKQETQYF	TGTGCCAGCAGTTACGGGCTAAAACAAGAGACCCAGTACTTC
TRBV7-9	TRBD2	-	TRBJ2-3	CASNRAGGADTQYF	TGTGCCAGCAACAGAGCGGGGGGTGCAGATACGCAGTATTTT